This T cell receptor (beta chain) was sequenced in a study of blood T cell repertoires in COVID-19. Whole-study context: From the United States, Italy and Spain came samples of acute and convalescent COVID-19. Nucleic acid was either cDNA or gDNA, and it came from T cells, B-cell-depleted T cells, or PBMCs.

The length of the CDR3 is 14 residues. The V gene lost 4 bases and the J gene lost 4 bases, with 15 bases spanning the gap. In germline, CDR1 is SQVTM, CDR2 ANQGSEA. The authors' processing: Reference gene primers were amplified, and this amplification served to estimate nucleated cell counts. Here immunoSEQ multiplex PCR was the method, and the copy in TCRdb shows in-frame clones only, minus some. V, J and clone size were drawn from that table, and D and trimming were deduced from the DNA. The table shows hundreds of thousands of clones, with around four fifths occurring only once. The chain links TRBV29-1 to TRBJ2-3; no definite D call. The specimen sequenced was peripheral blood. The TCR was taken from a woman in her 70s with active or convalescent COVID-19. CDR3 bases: TGCAGCGTTGCCCTTCTACTACGACCAGATACGCAGTATTTT. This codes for CSVALLLRPDTQYF.